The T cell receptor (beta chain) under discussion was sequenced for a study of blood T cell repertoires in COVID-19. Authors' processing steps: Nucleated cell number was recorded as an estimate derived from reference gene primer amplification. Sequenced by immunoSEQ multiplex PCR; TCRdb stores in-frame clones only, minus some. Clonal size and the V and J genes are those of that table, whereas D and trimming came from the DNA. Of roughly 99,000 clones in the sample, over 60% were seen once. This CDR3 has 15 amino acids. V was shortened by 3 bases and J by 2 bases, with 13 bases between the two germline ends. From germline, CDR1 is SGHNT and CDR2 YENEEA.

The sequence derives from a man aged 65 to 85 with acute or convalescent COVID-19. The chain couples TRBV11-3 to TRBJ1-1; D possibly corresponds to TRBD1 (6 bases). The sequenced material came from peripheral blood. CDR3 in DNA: TGTGCCAGCAGCTTCTTCCTGGGGGCCAACACTGAAGCTTTCTTT. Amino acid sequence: CASSFFLGANTEAFF.